A selection of T cell receptor beta chains follows, all from one sample in a study of PD-1 blockade in classical Hodgkin lymphoma. Measured with immunoSEQ multiplex PCR; TCRdb has only the in-frame clones, and not every one. The data hold roughly 61,000 clones, with over 75% observed a single time. Sequencing used peripheral blood mononuclear cells (PBMCs), obtained at baseline. These receptor sequences come from a human donor with classical Hodgkin lymphoma. Both conserved end residues are part of each CDR3. The order of the fields is D gene, V gene, J gene, clone size, CDR3 protein, CDR3 DNA. A D gene is named only where the DNA matches it firmly. Size is omitted from some rows. Given values are once, few, many or a class for expanded clones.

D: NA
V: TRBV27
J: TRBJ2-7
size: NA
CDR3: CASSWGQTGPERSEQYF
DNA: TGTGCCAGCAGTTGGGGCCAAACGGGGCCCGAGCGGAGTGAGCAGTACTTC

D: TRBD1
V: TRBV11-2
J: TRBJ1-1
size: NA
CDR3: CASSPTSWDREGLTEAFF
DNA: TGTGCCAGCAGCCCCACGTCCTGGGACAGGGAAGGTCTCACTGAAGCTTTCTTT

D: TRBD2
V: TRBV4-1
J: TRBJ2-7
size: NA
CDR3: CASSPTLGQTSGGDYEQYF
DNA: TGCGCCAGCAGCCCCACTCTCGGACAGACTAGCGGGGGGGATTACGAGCAGTACTTC

D: NA
V: TRBV15
J: TRBJ1-2
size: NA
CDR3: CATSRDTRPAYGYTF
DNA: TGTGCCACCAGCAGAGATACTAGGCCCGCTTATGGCTACACCTTC

D: NA
V: TRBV30
J: TRBJ1-2
size: NA
CDR3: CAWTPGTGTLPGGYTF
DNA: TGTGCCTGGACCCCCGGCACAGGGACCTTGCCTGGGGGCTACACCTTC

D: NA
V: TRBV29-1
J: TRBJ1-5
size: NA
CDR3: CSVGHYNEGPQHF
DNA: TGCAGCGTGGGACATTACAACGAGGGGCCCCAGCATTTT

D: NA
V: TRBV15
J: TRBJ1-1
size: NA
CDR3: CATSARRGVNEAFF
DNA: TGTGCCACCAGCGCCCGGAGAGGGGTTAATGAAGCTTTCTTT

D: NA
V: TRBV5-1
J: TRBJ2-3
size: NA
CDR3: CASSSGLWNTQYF
DNA: TGCGCCAGCAGCTCAGGGTTGTGGAATACGCAGTATTTT

D: TRBD2
V: TRBV5-1
J: TRBJ2-7
size: NA
CDR3: CASSFGGAYEQYF
DNA: TGCGCCAGCAGTTTCGGGGGGGCATACGAGCAGTACTTC

D: NA
V: TRBV7-9
J: TRBJ2-2
size: NA
CDR3: CASSLIGVGTGELFF
DNA: TGTGCCAGCAGCTTAATTGGGGTGGGCACCGGGGAGCTGTTTTTT

D: NA
V: TRBV7-9
J: TRBJ2-7
size: NA
CDR3: CASSITDMLSYEQYF
DNA: TGTGCCAGCAGCATAACCGACATGCTCTCCTACGAGCAGTACTTC

D: NA
V: TRBV6-4
J: TRBJ1-6
size: NA
CDR3: CASSDVQGLGSPLHF
DNA: TGTGCCAGCAGTGACGTACAGGGCCTAGGATCACCCCTCCACTTT

D: TRBD1
V: TRBV19
J: TRBJ1-1
size: NA
CDR3: CASSIPLDRGNTEAFF
DNA: TGTGCCAGTAGTATTCCCTTGGACAGGGGGAACACTGAAGCTTTCTTT

D: TRBD1
V: TRBV7-8
J: TRBJ2-7
size: once
CDR3: CASSLGGTGNEQYF
DNA: TGTGCCAGCAGCTTAGGGGGGACAGGGAACGAGCAGTACTTC

D: TRBD1
V: TRBV29-1
J: TRBJ2-3
size: NA
CDR3: CSVPGQGADTQYF
DNA: TGCAGCGTACCGGGACAGGGGGCAGATACGCAGTATTTT

D: TRBD1
V: TRBV15
J: TRBJ1-6
size: NA
CDR3: CATGPLGTANSPLHF
DNA: TGTGCCACCGGACCCCTAGGGACAGCGAATTCACCCCTCCACTTT

D: NA
V: TRBV29-1
J: TRBJ2-7
size: few
CDR3: CSVVLSYEQYF
DNA: TGCAGCGTTGTCCTCTCCTACGAGCAGTACTTC

D: NA
V: TRBV19
J: TRBJ1-5
size: NA
CDR3: CASSIDKDYSNQPQHF
DNA: TGTGCCAGTAGTATAGATAAGGATTATAGCAATCAGCCCCAGCATTTT

D: NA
V: TRBV5-6
J: TRBJ1-1
size: NA
CDR3: CASSLMITEAFF
DNA: TGTGCCAGCAGCTTGATGATTACTGAAGCTTTCTTT

D: NA
V: TRBV2
J: TRBJ2-7
size: NA
CDR3: CASTRTYEQYF
DNA: TGTGCCAGCACACGGACCTACGAGCAGTACTTC

D: TRBD2
V: TRBV5-1
J: TRBJ2-5
size: once
CDR3: CASSLRFLGLAVETQYF
DNA: TGCGCCAGCAGCTTGCGGTTCCTGGGACTAGCGGTAGAGACCCAGTACTTC

D: TRBD1
V: TRBV27
J: TRBJ1-3
size: few
CDR3: CASRMTGGTGNTIYF
DNA: TGTGCCAGCAGAATGACAGGGGGGACTGGAAACACCATATATTTT

D: NA
V: TRBV6-5
J: TRBJ1-3
size: NA
CDR3: CASKGQGNTIYF
DNA: TGTGCCAGTAAGGGTCAAGGAAACACCATATATTTT

D: TRBD1
V: TRBV29-1
J: TRBJ2-5
size: NA
CDR3: CSVDLGQGSETQYF
DNA: TGCAGCGTTGACCTTGGACAGGGGAGTGAGACCCAGTACTTC

D: TRBD1
V: TRBV7-9
J: TRBJ2-5
size: NA
CDR3: CASSLGGLARGRMETQYF
DNA: TGTGCCAGCAGCTTAGGGGGACTTGCCAGGGGGCGCATGGAGACCCAGTACTTC

D: TRBD2
V: TRBV5-6
J: TRBJ2-7
size: once
CDR3: CASSQGLAGLYEQYF
DNA: TGTGCCAGCAGCCAGGGACTAGCGGGCCTCTACGAGCAGTACTTC

D: NA
V: TRBV5-4
J: TRBJ1-2
size: NA
CDR3: CASSPKQGGATLFYGYTF
DNA: TGTGCCAGCAGCCCGAAACAGGGAGGTGCCACCCTATTCTATGGCTACACCTTC

D: NA
V: TRBV5-8
J: TRBJ2-7
size: NA
CDR3: CASSLRETAFYEQYF
DNA: TGTGCCAGCAGCTTACGAGAGACAGCCTTCTACGAGCAGTACTTC

D: NA
V: TRBV9
J: TRBJ2-4
size: NA
CDR3: CASGAKQEAKNIQYF
DNA: TGTGCCAGCGGAGCAAAACAGGAGGCCAAAAACATTCAGTACTTC

D: NA
V: TRBV5-1
J: TRBJ2-7
size: NA
CDR3: CASSPEWGAYEQYF
DNA: TGCGCCAGCAGCCCCGAATGGGGGGCCTACGAGCAGTACTTC

D: NA
V: TRBV29-1
J: TRBJ2-7
size: NA
CDR3: CSVQVPYEQYF
DNA: TGCAGCGTTCAGGTTCCCTACGAGCAGTACTTC

D: NA
V: TRBV28
J: TRBJ2-1
size: few
CDR3: CASSYLYNEQFF
DNA: TGTGCCAGCAGCTACCTATACAATGAGCAGTTCTTC

D: TRBD1
V: TRBV7-9
J: TRBJ2-5
size: once
CDR3: CASSSWTGMAETQYF
DNA: TGTGCCAGCAGCTCCTGGACAGGGATGGCGGAGACCCAGTACTTC

D: NA
V: TRBV25-1
J: TRBJ2-3
size: NA
CDR3: CASSLDHRAADTQYF
DNA: TGTGCCAGCAGTCTAGACCACAGGGCAGCAGATACGCAGTATTTT

D: NA
V: TRBV5-4
J: TRBJ1-4
size: NA
CDR3: CASSPGVSNEKLFF
DNA: TGTGCCAGCAGCCCCGGGGTTTCTAATGAAAAACTGTTTTTT

D: NA
V: TRBV10-3
J: TRBJ1-5
size: NA
CDR3: CAISESRGAQPQHF
DNA: TGTGCCATCAGTGAGTCGAGAGGGGCTCAGCCCCAGCATTTT

D: TRBD1
V: TRBV18
J: TRBJ1-5
size: NA
CDR3: CASSPGTDSNQPQHF
DNA: TGTGCCAGCTCACCAGGGACAGATAGCAATCAGCCCCAGCATTTT

D: NA
V: TRBV7-3
J: TRBJ2-7
size: NA
CDR3: CASSLRGLGGEQYF
DNA: TGTGCCAGCAGCTTAAGGGGCCTTGGAGGCGAGCAGTACTTC

D: NA
V: TRBV7-8
J: TRBJ1-2
size: NA
CDR3: CASSSGLITWINGYTF
DNA: TGTGCCAGCAGCTCGGGACTGATAACCTGGATAAATGGCTACACCTTC

D: NA
V: TRBV29-1
J: TRBJ1-3
size: NA
CDR3: CSVESGSGNTIYF
DNA: TGCAGCGTTGAATCTGGGTCTGGAAACACCATATATTTT